Included here is one T cell receptor beta chain sequence, with context. The read is 3 residues too short to cover the CDR3 end, so that end is filled in from the germline J gene. The record originates from a study of T cells in women clearing cervical HPV infection. About the study: Cases: HPV16-related CIN3 or worse on histology, 2 invasive cancers.

Only in-frame clones appear in the TCRdb table, and some are missing; sequencing was by immunoSEQ multiplex PCR. The sample includes about 27,000 clones. The CDR3 extends over 15 amino acids. Trimming pared 2 bases from V and 4 bases from J, leaving 12 bases between. CDR1 GTSNPN and CDR2 SVGIG come from the germline V gene (reference sequence). Sequenced: blood buffy coat. This TCR was recovered from a woman between 18 and 69 years old with a cervical HPV16 infection that either progressed to CIN3+ or cleared (not recorded which). The chain employs TRBV30 and TRBJ1-6; D gene ambiguous. CDR3 protein: CAWSKRQDYNSPLHF. The part of the CDR3 DNA that was read is TGTGCCTGGAGTAAACGACAAGATTATAATTCACCC.